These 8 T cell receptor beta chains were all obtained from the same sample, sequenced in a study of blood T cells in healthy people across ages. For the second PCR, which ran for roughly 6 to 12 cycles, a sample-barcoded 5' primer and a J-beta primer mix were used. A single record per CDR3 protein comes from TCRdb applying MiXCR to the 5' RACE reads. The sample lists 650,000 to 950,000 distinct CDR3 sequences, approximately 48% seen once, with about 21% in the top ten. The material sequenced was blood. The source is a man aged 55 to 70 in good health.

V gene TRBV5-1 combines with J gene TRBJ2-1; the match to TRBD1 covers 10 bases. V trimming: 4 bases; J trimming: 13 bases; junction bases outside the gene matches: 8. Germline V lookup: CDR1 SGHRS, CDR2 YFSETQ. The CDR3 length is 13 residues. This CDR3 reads CASSVTGTGVQFF. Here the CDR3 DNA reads TGCGCCAGCAGCGTGACCGGGACAGGGGTTCAGTTCTTC.

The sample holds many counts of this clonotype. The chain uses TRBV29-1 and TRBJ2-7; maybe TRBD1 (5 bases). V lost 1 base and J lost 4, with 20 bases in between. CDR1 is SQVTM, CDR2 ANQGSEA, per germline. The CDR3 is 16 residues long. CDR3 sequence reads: CSVEARPRVLGYEQYF. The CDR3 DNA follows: TGCAGCGTTGAAGCTAGACCCAGGGTCCTGGGTTACGAGCAGTACTTC.

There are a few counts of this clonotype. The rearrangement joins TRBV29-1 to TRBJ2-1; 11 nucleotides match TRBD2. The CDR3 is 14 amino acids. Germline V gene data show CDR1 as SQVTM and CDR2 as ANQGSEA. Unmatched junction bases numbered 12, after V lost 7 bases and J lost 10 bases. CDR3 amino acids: CSADLTSGGREQFF. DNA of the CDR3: TGCAGCGCCGATCTTACTAGCGGGGGTAGGGAGCAGTTCTTC.

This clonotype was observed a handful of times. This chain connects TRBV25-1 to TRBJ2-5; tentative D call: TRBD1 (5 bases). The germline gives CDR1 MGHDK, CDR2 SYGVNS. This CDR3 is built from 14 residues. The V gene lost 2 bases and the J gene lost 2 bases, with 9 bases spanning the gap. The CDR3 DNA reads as TGTGCCAGCAGTGAACGAGACAGACAAGAGACCCAGTACTTC. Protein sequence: CASSERDRQETQYF.

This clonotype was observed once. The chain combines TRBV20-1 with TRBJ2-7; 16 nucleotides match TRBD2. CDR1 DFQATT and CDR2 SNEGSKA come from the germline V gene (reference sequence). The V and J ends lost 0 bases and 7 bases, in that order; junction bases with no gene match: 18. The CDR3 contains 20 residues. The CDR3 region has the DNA TGCAGTGCTAGAGATGTCGGGACTAGCGGGGGGGCAGGGCTCTACAATGAGCAGTACTTC. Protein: CSARDVGTSGGAGLYNEQYF.

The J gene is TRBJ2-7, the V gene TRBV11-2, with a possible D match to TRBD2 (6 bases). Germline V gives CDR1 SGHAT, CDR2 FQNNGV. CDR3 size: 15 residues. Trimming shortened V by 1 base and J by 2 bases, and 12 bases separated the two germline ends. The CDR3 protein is CASSLAMAGTYEQYF. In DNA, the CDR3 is TGTGCCAGCAGCTTAGCTATGGCGGGAACCTACGAGCAGTACTTC.

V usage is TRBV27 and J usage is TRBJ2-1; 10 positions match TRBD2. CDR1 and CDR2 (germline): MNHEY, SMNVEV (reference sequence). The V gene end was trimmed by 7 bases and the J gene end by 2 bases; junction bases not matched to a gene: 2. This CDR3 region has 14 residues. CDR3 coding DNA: TGTGCCAGCAAGACTAGCGGGCCCTACAATGAGCAGTTCTTC. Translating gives CASKTSGPYNEQFF.

CDR3 sequence (DNA): TGTGCCAGCAGTTTTAGCGGGGGGTTATCCTACGAGCAGTACTTC. Amino acids: CASSFSGGLSYEQYF. The rearrangement uses TRBV12-3 or TRBV12-4 and TRBJ2-7; 10 positions agree with TRBD2. CDR3 size: 15 residues. The J segment lost 1 base and the V segment lost 3 bases, leaving 3 bases of the junction unmatched.